The 3 T cell receptor beta chains below were found in one sample sequenced in a study of blood T cells in healthy people across ages. The use of a sample-barcoded 5' primer and a J-beta primer mix characterized a second PCR of roughly 7 to 11 cycles. TCRdb independently ran MiXCR on the 5' RACE reads; one entry per CDR3 protein. The sample records hundreds of thousands of distinct CDR3 sequences, around 45% being singletons. What was sequenced was blood. The receptor source for this set is a man between 60 and 70 years old in good health.

The chain combines TRBV11-2 with TRBJ1-4; D ambiguous. The germline gives CDR1 SGHAT, CDR2 FQNNGV. V was clipped by 3 bases and J by 2 bases, with 7 bases between them. The CDR3 has 14 residues. The CDR3: CASSLGNTNEKLFF. CDR3 nucleotides: TGTGCCAGCAGCTTGGGGAATACTAATGAAAAACTGTTTTTT.

This clonotype is a singleton in its sample. The V gene is TRBV5-4, the J gene TRBJ2-7; 14 nucleotides match TRBD2. Near its end, the DNA agrees better with TRBJ2-5, so the J call may be wrong. Germline V gene lookup returns CDR1 SGHNT and CDR2 YYREEE (reference sequence). The CDR3 is made up of 17 amino acids. CDR3 bases: TGTGCCAGCAGCTTGGAGACTAGCGGGGGGGCCGATGAGACCCAGTACTTC. Its protein is CASSLETSGGADETQYF.

V usage is TRBV2 and J usage is TRBJ2-7; 9 bases agree with TRBD1. The ends lost 6 bases at V and 0 bases at J; junction bases unmatched: 6. The CDR3 totals 15 residues. The germline CDR1 and CDR2 sequences are SNHLY and FYNNEI. CDR3 sequence reads: CASRGTGRSSYEQYF. The CDR3 bases are TGTGCCAGCAGGGGGACAGGGAGGAGCTCCTACGAGCAGTACTTC.